This T cell receptor beta chain was sequenced for a study of T cells in Graves' hyperthyroidism and ophthalmopathy. This CDR3 has 15 residues. V was cut by 6 bases and J by 8 bases, with 20 bases left in between. Germline assignment: CDR1 LGHNT and CDR2 FRNRAP. Active moderate-to-severe ophthalmopathy, Clinical Activity Score at least 3, NOSPECS at least 4, under 3 months' duration. The PBMCs were taken from around 10 ml of fresh peripheral blood. Study-level results: Prediction of ophthalmopathy progression came a median approximately 7 months pre-onset.

Template material for amplifying TCR beta CDR3 regions consisted of RNA transcripts. Primed by the HTBI set, a first-round RT-PCR was run on the TCR CDR3. MiXCR, applied by TCRdb to the multiplex PCR reads, yields one record per CDR3 protein. This sample has around 300,000 distinct CDR3 sequences, with about 20% found just once. This clonotype was seen more than once but under ten times. Its antigen remains unidentified. The rearrangement joins TRBV12-5 to TRBJ2-1; D is perhaps TRBD1 or TRBD2 (5 bases each). The source material was blood. The receptor comes from a man younger than 45 with Graves' ophthalmopathy. Here the CDR3 reads CASGLGTTSLYEQFF. The CDR3 nucleotides read TGTGCTAGTGGACTTGGGACCACTAGTTTGTATGAGCAGTTCTTC.